This is a list of T cell receptor beta chains from one sample in a study of Ad26.COV2.S vaccination and SARS-CoV-2 variants. Libraries were prepared by immunoSEQ multiplex PCR; TCRdb keeps only in-frame clonotypes and omits some of them. Of approximately 360,000 clones detected, around 82% appear once; the ten largest clones hold 7% to 9.5%. The sequenced sample was peripheral blood, obtained in a trial of Ad26.COV2.S vaccine versus placebo. The receptors were gathered from a person between 18 and 65 years old who received the Ad26.COV2.S COVID-19 vaccine or a placebo. Each CDR3 is given with its conserved first and last residue.

TRBV7-2 | CASSSEGPGGEDNEQFF
TRBV11-2 | CASSVTGGDYGYTF
TRBV9 | CASSVDGGLSGNTIYF
TRBV6-1 | CASSERRTSYNEQFF
TRBV19 | CASSPGWVPDTQYF
TRBV16 | CASSQFVTSGSDTQYF
TRBV4-2 | CASSRDRDRGNEQFF
TRBV27 | CASSPLRSSGANVLTF
TRBV2 | CASSGARGRSDTQYF
TRBV5-1 | CASSTLGTGENNEQFF
TRBV27 | CASTFRGENTGELFF
TRBV4-3 | CASSPQAGQGAWEQYF
TRBV3-1/TRBV3-2 | CASSLTGLQETQYF
TRBV24-1 | CATSENRALTLADTQYF
TRBV7-2 | CASSFLGGVSEQYF
TRBV16 | CASSPTRGTDTQYF
TRBV3-1/TRBV3-2 | CASSQEGQGAGGELFF
TRBV10-1 | CASSQAMNTEAFF
TRBV28 | CASSSLRDRSNTIYF
TRBV7-3 | CASSSHIYRSGYNEQFF
TRBV29-1 | CSVEEGYGYTF
TRBV7-7 | CASSLATPGSSGNTIYF
TRBV9 | CASSVSGGVGYEQYF
TRBV9 | CASSGGQGGLLYYNEQFF
TRBV28 | CASINGGGETQYF
TRBV7-9 | CASSSPTGGLWKEQYF
TRBV2 | CASSEAWAGVNTEAFF
TRBV11-2 | CASSLDPLNQEKLFF